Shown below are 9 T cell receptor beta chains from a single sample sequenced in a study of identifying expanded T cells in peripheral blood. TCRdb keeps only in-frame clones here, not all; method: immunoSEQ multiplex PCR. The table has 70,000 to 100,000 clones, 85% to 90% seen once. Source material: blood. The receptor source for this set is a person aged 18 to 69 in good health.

CDR3 region: CASSQDILAGVDEQFF. CDR3 sequence (DNA): TGTGCCAGCAGCCAAGATATCCTAGCGGGGGTGGATGAGCAGTTCTTC. The genes are TRBV14 and TRBJ2-1; TRBD2 agrees at 10 bases. CDR3 length equals 16 residues. V was pared by 0 bases and J by 8 bases, with 7 bases of the junction left unmatched. The germline V gene has CDR1 SGHDN and CDR2 FVKESK.

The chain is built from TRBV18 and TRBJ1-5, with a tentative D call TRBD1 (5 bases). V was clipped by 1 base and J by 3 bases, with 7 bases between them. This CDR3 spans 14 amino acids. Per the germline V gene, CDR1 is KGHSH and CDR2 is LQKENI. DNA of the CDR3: TGTGCCAGCTCACCACAGGGGCCCAATCAGCCCCAGCATTTT. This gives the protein CASSPQGPNQPQHF. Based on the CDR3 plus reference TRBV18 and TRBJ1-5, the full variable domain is NAGVMQNPRHLVRRRGQEARLRCSPMKGHSHVYWYRQLPEEGLKFMVYLQKENIIDESGMPKERFSAEFPKEGPSILRIQQVVRGDSAAYFCASSPQGPNQPQHFGDGTRLSIL.

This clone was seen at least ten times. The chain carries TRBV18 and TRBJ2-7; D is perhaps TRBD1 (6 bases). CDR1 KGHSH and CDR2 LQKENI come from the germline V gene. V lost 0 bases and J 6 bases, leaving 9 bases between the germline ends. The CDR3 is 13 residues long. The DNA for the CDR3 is TGTGCCAGCTCACCACCGAGGGGGAGCGAGCAGTACTTC. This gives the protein CASSPPRGSEQYF.

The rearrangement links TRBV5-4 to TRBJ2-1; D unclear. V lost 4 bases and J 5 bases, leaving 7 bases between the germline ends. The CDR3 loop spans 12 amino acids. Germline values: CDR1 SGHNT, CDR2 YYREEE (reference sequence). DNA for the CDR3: TGTGCCAGCAGCCCGAGAAACAATGAGCAGTTCTTC. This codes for CASSPRNNEQFF.

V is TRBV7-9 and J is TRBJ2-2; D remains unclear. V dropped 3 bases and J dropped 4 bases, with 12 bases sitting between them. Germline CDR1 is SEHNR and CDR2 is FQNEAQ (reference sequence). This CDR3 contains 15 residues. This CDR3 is CASSLPGLGTGELFF. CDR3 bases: TGTGCCAGCAGCTTGCCCGGGTTGGGCACCGGGGAGCTGTTTTTT.

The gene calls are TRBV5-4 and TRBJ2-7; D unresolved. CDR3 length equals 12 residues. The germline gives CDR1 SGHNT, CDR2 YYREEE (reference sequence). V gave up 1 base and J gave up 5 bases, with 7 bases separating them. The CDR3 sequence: CASSLSGDEQYF. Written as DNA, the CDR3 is TGTGCCAGCAGCTTGTCAGGTGACGAGCAGTACTTC.

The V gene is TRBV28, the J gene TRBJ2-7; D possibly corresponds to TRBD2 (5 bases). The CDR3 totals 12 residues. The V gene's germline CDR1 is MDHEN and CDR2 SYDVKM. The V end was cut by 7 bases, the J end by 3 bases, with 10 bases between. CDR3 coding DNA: TGTGCCAGCACTCCGGGGTTCTACGAGCAGTACTTC. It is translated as CASTPGFYEQYF.

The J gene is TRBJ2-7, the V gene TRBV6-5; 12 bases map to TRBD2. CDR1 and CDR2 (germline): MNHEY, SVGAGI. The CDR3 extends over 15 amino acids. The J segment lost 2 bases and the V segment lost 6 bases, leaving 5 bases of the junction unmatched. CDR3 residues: CASRPTSGGTYEQYF. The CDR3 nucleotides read TGTGCCAGCAGACCCACTAGCGGGGGGACCTACGAGCAGTACTTC.

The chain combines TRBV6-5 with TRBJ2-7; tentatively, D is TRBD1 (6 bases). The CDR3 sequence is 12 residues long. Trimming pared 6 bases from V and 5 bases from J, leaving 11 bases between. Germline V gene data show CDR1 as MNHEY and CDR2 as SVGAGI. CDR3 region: CASSRQGNEQYF. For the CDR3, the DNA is TGTGCCAGCAGCCGGCAGGGGAACGAGCAGTACTTC.